The 25 T cell receptor beta chains listed next were all sequenced from one sample in a study of cytomegalovirus exposure and HLA in healthy donors. PCR used 60 Vbeta primers and 13 Jbeta primers. This table comes from immunoSEQ multiplex PCR, and its TCRdb copy is limited to in-frame clones, with some not included. The data hold approximately 97,000 clones, with roughly four fifths observed a single time. Material for sequencing was PBMCs. The source of these receptors is a man in his forties or fifties in good health and CMV-seropositive.

This clone was counted only a few times. This chain uses TRBV2 with TRBJ1-2, with 7 bases matching TRBD1. In germline, CDR1 is SNHLY, CDR2 FYNNEI. V shed 6 bases, J shed 7 bases, and the junction held 2 bases outside the gene matches. The CDR3 covers 11 residues. CDR3 DNA: TGTGCCAGCAGCTACAGGGGTGGCTACACCTTC. This encodes CASSYRGGYTF.

This clone occurred once. The chain recombines TRBV11-2 with TRBJ2-7; D is possibly TRBD2 (6 bases). The CDR3 loop spans 14 amino acids. Trimming left V 5 bases short and J 2 bases short, with 13 bases between. Per germline, CDR1 SGHAT and CDR2 FQNNGV. CDR3 nucleotide sequence: TGTGCCAGCAGCGCCCAGCGGGCCACCTACGAGCAGTACTTC. Translating it yields CASSAQRATYEQYF.

The V gene is TRBV6-5, the J gene TRBJ1-5; 9 nucleotides line up with TRBD1. Germline assignment: CDR1 MNHEY and CDR2 SVGAGI. The CDR3 loop spans 13 amino acids. The trim removed 6 bases at V and 5 bases at J, leaving 2 bases unmatched. For the CDR3, the DNA is TGTGCCAGCAGCCGGGACAGGGATCAGCCCCAGCATTTT. Amino acid sequence: CASSRDRDQPQHF.

This clone was found a few times. V usage is TRBV4-1 and J usage is TRBJ2-1, with no clear D. With 2 bases removed from V and 0 bases from J, the gap between germline ends came to 8 bases. This CDR3 is 15 amino acids long. Germline values: CDR1 MGHRA, CDR2 YSYEKL. In nucleotides, the CDR3 is TGCGCCAGCAGCCAACAGGTTAGCTCCTACAATGAGCAGTTCTTC. Amino acids: CASSQQVSSYNEQFF.

The gene calls are TRBV18 and TRBJ2-2; 9 nucleotides match TRBD1. This CDR3 is 16 amino acids long. The germline V gene encodes CDR1 KGHSH and CDR2 LQKENI. J was trimmed by 6 bases and V by 3 bases; bases with no gene match: 8. CDR3 loop: CASSPTSGTGSGELFF. CDR3 nucleotide sequence: TGTGCCAGCTCACCGACATCCGGGACAGGGTCCGGGGAGCTGTTTTTT.

This clone was observed once. CDR3 loop: CASRPSAGGNQPQHF. The CDR3 DNA sequence: TGTGCCAGTAGGCCCAGTGCAGGGGGCAATCAGCCCCAGCATTTT. V and J are TRBV19 and TRBJ1-5, with a possible D match to TRBD1 (6 bases). The CDR3 has 15 amino acids. Trimming took 6 bases from V and 2 from J, leaving 14 bases between them. Germline V CDR1 and CDR2: LNHDA, SQIVND (reference sequence).

The chain has TRBV5-6 and TRBJ1-6, with D unresolved. This CDR3 is 16 amino acids long. Trimming cost V 0 bases and J 5 bases, with 12 bases left between them. The germline CDR1 and CDR2 sequences are SGHDT and YYEEEE. The CDR3 DNA sequence: TGTGCCAGCAGCTTGGTAGTGGGCCCGGATAATTCACCCCTCCACTTT. Amino acid sequence: CASSLVVGPDNSPLHF.

The V and J genes are TRBV5-6 and TRBJ2-1; D is unclear. The ends were cut back, 4 bases at V and 8 bases at J, with 10 bases in the middle. The CDR3 has 12 amino acids. Germline V lookup: CDR1 SGHDT, CDR2 YYEEEE. The CDR3 loop reads CASSALGDEQFF. For the CDR3, the DNA is TGTGCCAGCAGCGCGCTAGGCGATGAGCAGTTCTTC. Supplemented by reference TRBV5-6 and TRBJ2-1, the full variable domain reads DAGVTQSPTHLIKTRGQQVTLRCSPKSGHDTVSWYQQALGQGPQFIFQYYEEEERQRGNFPDRFSGHQFPNYSSELNVNALLLGDSALYLCASSALGDEQFFGPGTRLTVL.

The V and J genes are TRBV2 and TRBJ2-1, with TRBD1 matching 11 bases. This CDR3 region has 12 residues. The germline gives CDR1 SNHLY, CDR2 FYNNEI. Trimming at V came to 5 bases and at J to 12 bases, leaving 3 bases not matched to a gene. The CDR3 loop reads CASSSGTGGQFF. CDR3 coding DNA: TGTGCCAGCAGTTCCGGGACAGGGGGGCAGTTCTTC.

This clone was detected only a few times. J is TRBJ2-1 and V is TRBV5-8; 10 nucleotides agree with TRBD2. V was clipped by 5 bases and J by 8 bases; unmatched bases: 13. From germline, CDR1 is SGHTS and CDR2 YDEGEE. The CDR3 contains 16 residues. The CDR3 protein is CASSLGLSSGGDEQFF. In DNA form, the CDR3 reads TGTGCCAGCAGTTTAGGTTTGTCTAGCGGGGGAGATGAGCAGTTCTTC.

The chain joins TRBV30 to TRBJ2-2; 7 bases are shared with TRBD1. The CDR3 sequence is 16 residues long. V was clipped by 1 base and J by 4 bases; unmatched bases: 9. Germline lookup yields CDR1 GTSNPN and CDR2 SVGIG (reference sequence). The DNA of the CDR3 is TGTGCCTGGAGTGCCAAAGGACAGGATAGCACCGGGGAGCTGTTTTTT. Translating it yields CAWSAKGQDSTGELFF.

This sequence joins TRBV19 and TRBJ2-4; TRBD1 agrees at 10 bases. V trimming: 4 bases; J trimming: 0 bases; junction bases outside the gene matches: 12. Germline V CDR1 and CDR2: LNHDA, SQIVND (reference sequence). The CDR3 consists of 19 residues. For the CDR3, the DNA is TGTGCCAGTAGTAGGGAGCGTGACAGGGGGCCTTTAGCCAAAAACATTCAGTACTTC. This translates into CASSRERDRGPLAKNIQYF.

This clone was seen only once. The rearrangement links TRBV30 to TRBJ1-2, with 7 nucleotides matching TRBD1. Trimming at V came to 3 bases and at J to 2 bases, leaving 0 bases not matched to a gene. Germline CDR1 is GTSNPN and CDR2 is SVGIG (reference sequence). CDR3 length equals 12 residues. CDR3 in DNA: TGTGCCTGGAGGACAGGGAACTATGGCTACACCTTC. Translation gives CAWRTGNYGYTF.

The CDR3 is CASSSDRALGYTF. In nucleotides, the CDR3 is TGCGCCAGCAGCTCGGACAGGGCTCTTGGCTACACCTTC. The chain combines TRBV5-1 with TRBJ1-2, with TRBD1 matching over 8 bases. CDR3 length: 13 amino acids. Germline values: CDR1 SGHRS, CDR2 YFSETQ. Germline trimming cut 3 bases from V and 7 bases from J; bases unmatched to any gene: 5.

This clone appeared once. CDR3 DNA: TGTGCCATCAGTGAGTCGGGAGAGACATCCTACGAGCAGTACTTC. This gives the protein CAISESGETSYEQYF. The chain joins TRBV10-3 to TRBJ2-5; maybe TRBD2 (5 bases). The end of the DNA aligns better with TRBJ2-7, so the J call may be wrong. The CDR3 covers 15 residues. Germline lookup yields CDR1 ENHRY and CDR2 SYGVKD.

The V gene is TRBV18, the J gene TRBJ1-1, with a tentative D call TRBD1 (6 bases). Trimming cost V 6 bases and J 4 bases, with 21 bases left between them. Germline values: CDR1 KGHSH, CDR2 LQKENI. The CDR3 sequence is 16 residues long. CDR3: CASSPTRGRTTTEAFF. CDR3 sequence (DNA): TGTGCCAGCTCTCCGACCAGGGGACGGACGACCACTGAAGCTTTCTTT.

The chain recombines TRBV11-2 with TRBJ2-7; D is undetermined. Trimming removed 5 bases at V and 2 bases at J, with 4 bases between. Germline loops: CDR1 SGHAT, CDR2 FQNNGV. The CDR3 has 11 residues. CDR3 in amino acids: CASSTAYEQYF. CDR3 DNA: TGTGCCAGCAGCACTGCCTACGAGCAGTACTTC. The full variable domain, its missing parts supplied by reference TRBV11-2 and TRBJ2-7, is EAGVAQSPRYKIIEKRQSVAFWCNPISGHATLYWYQQILGQGPKLLIQFQNNGVVDDSQLPKDRFSAERLKGVDSTLKIQPAKLEDSAVYLCASSTAYEQYFGPGTRLTVT.

This rearrangement joins TRBV19 to TRBJ1-5; D not certain. The germline V gene has CDR1 LNHDA and CDR2 SQIVND (reference sequence). CDR3 size: 14 residues. V lost 1 base to trimming and J lost 6 bases, with 10 bases between them. The CDR3: CASSIAREVQPQHF. CDR3 DNA: TGTGCCAGTAGTATAGCTCGGGAGGTTCAGCCCCAGCATTTT.

The CDR3 here is CASSFRGTSYEQYF. The CDR3, as DNA: TGTGCCAGCAGTTTCCGCGGGACCTCCTACGAGCAGTACTTC. This chain joins TRBV27 and TRBJ2-7; D is perhaps TRBD2 (6 bases). Trimming removed 3 bases from V and 0 bases from J, with 9 bases in between. Per the germline V gene, CDR1 is MNHEY and CDR2 is SMNVEV (reference sequence). The CDR3 runs 14 residues.

The V call is TRBV4-1, the J call TRBJ2-7, with 7 bases lining up with TRBD2. The junction had 16 bases not matched to a gene; V was cut back by 1 base and J by 7 bases. Germline CDR1 and CDR2: MGHRA and YSYEKL. The CDR3 is 17 amino acids. CDR3 sequence (DNA): TGCGCCAGCAGCCAAGGCCTCAGCGGGACCCCTCATCGGGAGCAGTACTTC. It is translated as CASSQGLSGTPHREQYF.

The chain couples TRBV5-1 to TRBJ1-3; TRBD1 agrees at 8 bases. J gave up 1 base and V 1 base, and 1 base lay outside the gene matches. The CDR3 sequence is 15 residues long. Germline V CDR1 and CDR2: SGHRS, YFSETQ. The CDR3 protein is CASSLQGASGNTIYF. The CDR3 DNA reads TGCGCCAGCAGCTTGCAGGGGGCGTCTGGAAACACCATATATTTT.

V is TRBV28 and J is TRBJ2-7; 9 bases map to TRBD1. J gave up 2 bases and V 4 bases, and 9 bases lay outside the gene matches. The CDR3 is 16 amino acids. Germline V gives CDR1 MDHEN, CDR2 SYDVKM. The CDR3 spells CASSSPGQGSPYEQYF. CDR3 nucleotide sequence: TGTGCCAGCAGTTCGCCGGGACAGGGCAGCCCCTACGAGCAGTACTTC.

A few counts support this clone. V and J are TRBV4-2 and TRBJ2-7, with 7 bases aligning to TRBD2. The trim removed 1 base at V and 7 bases at J, leaving 10 bases unmatched. Germline-derived CDR1 and CDR2 are LGHNA and YNFKEQ. This CDR3 is built from 15 residues. This chain's CDR3 is CASSQARAGTEEQYF. The CDR3 DNA sequence: TGTGCCAGCAGCCAAGCTCGAGCGGGAACGGAAGAGCAGTACTTC.

This chain joins TRBV23-1 and TRBJ1-2, with TRBD1 as a possible D gene (5 bases). Being an ORF, TRBV23-1 has a function that is uncertain. With 7 bases removed from V and 12 bases from J, the gap between germline ends came to 6 bases. The CDR3 extends over 8 amino acids. The CDR3 loop reads CASTGNTF. CDR3 coding DNA: TGCGCCAGCACAGGGAACACCTTC.

The V call is TRBV5-6, the J call TRBJ1-1; D is ambiguous. Germline CDR1 SGHDT, CDR2 YYEEEE. Trimming pared 1 base from V and 6 bases from J, leaving 10 bases between. This CDR3 has 13 residues. For the CDR3, the DNA is TGTGCCAGCAGCTTGCGGGTTTCGCCTGAAGCTTTCTTT. This gives the protein CASSLRVSPEAFF. The complete variable domain, with remaining parts taken from reference TRBV5-6 and TRBJ1-1, reads DAGVTQSPTHLIKTRGQQVTLRCSPKSGHDTVSWYQQALGQGPQFIFQYYEEEERQRGNFPDRFSGHQFPNYSSELNVNALLLGDSALYLCASSLRVSPEAFFGQGTRLTVV.